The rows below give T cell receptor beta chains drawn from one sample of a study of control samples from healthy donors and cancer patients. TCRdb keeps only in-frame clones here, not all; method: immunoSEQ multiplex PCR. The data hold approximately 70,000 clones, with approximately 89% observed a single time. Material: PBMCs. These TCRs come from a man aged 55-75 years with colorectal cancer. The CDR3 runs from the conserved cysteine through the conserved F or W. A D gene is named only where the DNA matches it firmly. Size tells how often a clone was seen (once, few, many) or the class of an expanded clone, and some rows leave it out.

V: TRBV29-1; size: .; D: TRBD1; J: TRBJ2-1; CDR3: CSTPGTGFVNEQFF; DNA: TGCAGCACCCCCGGGACAGGGTTTGTAAATGAGCAGTTCTTC
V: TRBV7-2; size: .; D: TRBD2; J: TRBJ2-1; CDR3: CASSLTSSNEQFF; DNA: TGTGCCAGCAGCTTGACTAGCAGTAATGAGCAGTTCTTC
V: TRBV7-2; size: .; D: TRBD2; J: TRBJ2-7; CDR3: CASSPGRHEQYF; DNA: TGTGCCAGCAGCCCCGGGAGGCACGAGCAGTACTTC
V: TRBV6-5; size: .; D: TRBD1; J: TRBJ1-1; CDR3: CASRGQVNTEAFF; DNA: TGTGCCAGCAGGGGACAGGTGAACACTGAAGCTTTCTTT
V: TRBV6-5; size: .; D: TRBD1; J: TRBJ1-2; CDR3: CASSPQGTVGYTF; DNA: TGTGCCAGCAGTCCCCAAGGGACAGTCGGCTACACCTTC
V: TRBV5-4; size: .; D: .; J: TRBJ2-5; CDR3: CASSLGGSHGETQYF; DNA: TGTGCCAGCAGCTTGGGCGGCAGTCACGGAGAGACCCAGTACTTC
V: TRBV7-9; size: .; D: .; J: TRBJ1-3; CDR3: CASSLGPASGNTIYF; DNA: TGTGCCAGCAGCTTAGGGCCGGCGTCTGGAAACACCATATATTTT
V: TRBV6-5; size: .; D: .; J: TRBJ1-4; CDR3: CASRLGGHNEKLFF; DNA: TGTGCCAGCAGGTTAGGAGGGCATAATGAAAAACTGTTTTTT
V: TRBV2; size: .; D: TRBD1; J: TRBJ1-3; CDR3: CASSGTGNSGNAIYF; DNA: TGTGCCAGCAGTGGGACAGGGAACTCTGGAAACGCCATATATTTT
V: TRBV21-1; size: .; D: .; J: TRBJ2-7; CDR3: CASSASRASSYEQYF; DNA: TGTGCCAGCAGCGCGTCCCGGGCCTCCTCCTACGAGCAGTACTTC
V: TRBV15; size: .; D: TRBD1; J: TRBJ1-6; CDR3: CATTWRQGNLRSRRGPEHEIIF; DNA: TGTGCCACCACATGGCGACAGGGGAACTTAAGAAGCCGCCGAGGGCCTGAACATGAAATTATTTTT
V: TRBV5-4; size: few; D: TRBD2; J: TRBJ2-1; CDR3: CASSLSRGGAGNEQFF; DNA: TGTGCCAGCAGCTTGTCGCGCGGGGGGGCCGGTAATGAGCAGTTCTTC
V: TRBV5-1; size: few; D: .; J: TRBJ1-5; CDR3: CASSLANQPQHF; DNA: TGCGCCAGCAGCTTGGCCAATCAGCCCCAGCATTTT
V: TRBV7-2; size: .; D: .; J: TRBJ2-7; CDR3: CASSPPNSYEQYF; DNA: TGTGCCAGCAGCCCCCCCAACTCCTACGAGCAGTACTTC
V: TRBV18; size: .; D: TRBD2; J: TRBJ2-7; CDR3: CASSPWTSGGASYEQYF; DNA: TGTGCCAGCTCACCATGGACTAGCGGGGGGGCCTCCTACGAGCAGTACTTC
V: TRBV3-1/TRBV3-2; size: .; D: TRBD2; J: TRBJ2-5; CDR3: CASSPQGLAMETQYF; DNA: TGTGCCAGCAGCCCGCAGGGACTAGCCATGGAGACCCAGTACTTC